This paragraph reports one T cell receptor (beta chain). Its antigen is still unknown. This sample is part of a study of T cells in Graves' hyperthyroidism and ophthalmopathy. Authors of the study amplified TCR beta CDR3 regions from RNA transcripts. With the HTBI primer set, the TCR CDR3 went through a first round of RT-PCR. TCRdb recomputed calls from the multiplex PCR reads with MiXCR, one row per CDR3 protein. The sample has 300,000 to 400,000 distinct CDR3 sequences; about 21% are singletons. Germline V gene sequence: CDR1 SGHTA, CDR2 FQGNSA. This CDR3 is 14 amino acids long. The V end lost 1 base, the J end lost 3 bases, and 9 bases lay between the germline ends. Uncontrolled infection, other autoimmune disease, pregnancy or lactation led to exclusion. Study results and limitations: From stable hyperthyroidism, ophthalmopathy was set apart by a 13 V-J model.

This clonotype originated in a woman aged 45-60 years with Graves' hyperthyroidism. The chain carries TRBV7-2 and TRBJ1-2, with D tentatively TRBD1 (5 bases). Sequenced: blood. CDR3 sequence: CASSLDGRDYGYTF. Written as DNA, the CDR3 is TGTGCCAGCAGCTTAGATGGCAGGGACTATGGCTACACCTTC.